This T cell receptor (beta chain) was identified in a study of technical replicates of blood from a handful of donors. Germline V CDR1 and CDR2: MNHNS, SASEGT. The CDR3 runs to 17 residues. The ends lost 3 bases at V and 1 base at J; junction bases unmatched: 12. The assay was immunoSEQ multiplex PCR, and TCRdb's table has in-frame clones only and misses some. The sample holds 60,000 to 85,000 clones, 94% seen once. This clonotype originated in a human donor in good health. Input material: T cells isolated from PBMCs. V gene TRBV6-1 combines with J gene TRBJ2-7; 7 nucleotides line up with TRBD1. The CDR3 DNA reads TGTGCCAGCAGTGACGACAGGGCAGGACCAACATCCTACGAGCAGTACTTC. Translation gives CASSDDRAGPTSYEQYF.